This entry features one T cell receptor beta chain sequence. One end of the junction is discordant with germline, which a read error may explain. The repertoire was sequenced with immunoSEQ multiplex PCR; TCRdb's copy has only in-frame clones and lacks some. Of 150,000 to 200,000 clones in the sample, 75% to 90% were seen once. Germline CDR1 and CDR2: MDHEN and SYDVKM. This CDR3 spans 16 amino acids. The entry originates in a study of blood T cell repertoires in COVID-19. Study overall: Collection of acute and convalescent COVID-19 samples took place in the United States, Italy and Spain. PBMCs, B-cell-depleted T cells, or T cells were the source of the cDNA or gDNA that made up the material.

The source material was peripheral blood. The receptor's source is a woman aged 60-75 years with acute or convalescent COVID-19. The chain joins TRBV28 to TRBJ2-1; 9 bases line up with TRBD1. CDR3: CASSLWGGQGYNEQFF. In nucleotides, the CDR3 is TGTGCCAGCAGTCTATGGGGGGGACAGGGCTACAATGAGCAGTTCTTC.